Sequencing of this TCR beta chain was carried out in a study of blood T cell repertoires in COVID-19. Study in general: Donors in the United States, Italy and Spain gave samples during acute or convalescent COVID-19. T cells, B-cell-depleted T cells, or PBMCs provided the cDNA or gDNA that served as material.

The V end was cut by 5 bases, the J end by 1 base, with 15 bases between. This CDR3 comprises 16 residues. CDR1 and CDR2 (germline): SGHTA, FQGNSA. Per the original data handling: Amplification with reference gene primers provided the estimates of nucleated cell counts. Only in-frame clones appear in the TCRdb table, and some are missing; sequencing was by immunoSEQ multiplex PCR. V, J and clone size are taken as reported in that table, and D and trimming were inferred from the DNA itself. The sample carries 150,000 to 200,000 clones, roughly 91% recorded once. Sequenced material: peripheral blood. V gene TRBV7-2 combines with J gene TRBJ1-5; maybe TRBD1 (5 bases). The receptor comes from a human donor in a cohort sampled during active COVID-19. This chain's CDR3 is CASSPTPGRSNQPQHF. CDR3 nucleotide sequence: TGTGCCAGCAGCCCAACACCAGGGAGGAGCAATCAGCCCCAGCATTTT.